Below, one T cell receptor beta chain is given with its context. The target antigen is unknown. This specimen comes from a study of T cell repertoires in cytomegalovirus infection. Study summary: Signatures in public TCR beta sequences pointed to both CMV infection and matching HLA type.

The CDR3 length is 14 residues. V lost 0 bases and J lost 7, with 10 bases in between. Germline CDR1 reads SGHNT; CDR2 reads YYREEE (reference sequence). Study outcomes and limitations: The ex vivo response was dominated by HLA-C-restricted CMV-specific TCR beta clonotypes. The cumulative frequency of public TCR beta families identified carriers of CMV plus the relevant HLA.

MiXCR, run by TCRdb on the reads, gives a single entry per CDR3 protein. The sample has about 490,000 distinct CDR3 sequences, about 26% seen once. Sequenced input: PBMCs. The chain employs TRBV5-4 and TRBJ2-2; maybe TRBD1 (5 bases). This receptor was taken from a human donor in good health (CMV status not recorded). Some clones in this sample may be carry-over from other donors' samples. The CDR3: CASSLVQQGGELFF. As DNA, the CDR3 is TGTGCCAGCAGCTTGGTCCAGCAGGGCGGGGAGCTGTTTTTT.